Sequencing of this T cell receptor beta chain was carried out in a study of sequential checkpoint blockade in melanoma. Libraries were prepared by immunoSEQ multiplex PCR; TCRdb keeps only in-frame clonotypes and omits some of them. The sample carries about 17,000 clones, around 70% recorded once. The treatment is: randomized to nivolumab then ipilimumab (arm A) or the reverse (arm B). Patients had received no earlier DNA-damaging chemotherapy. Germline CDR1 MDHEN, CDR2 SYDVKM. V lost 2 bases to trimming and J lost 5 bases, with 18 bases between them. The CDR3 sequence is 16 residues long. This chain connects TRBV28 to TRBJ1-2, with a weak D call TRBD1 (5 bases). The sample in question was CD8+ T cells sorted from blood (inferred from file names), obtained from a patient given nivolumab and ipilimumab in sequence. The sequence was obtained from a human donor with melanoma. This CDR3 reads CASSLPAGRGRYGYTF. CDR3 DNA sequence: TGTGCCAGCAGTTTACCCGCGGGGAGGGGCAGGTATGGCTACACCTTC.